The clone carrying this T cell receptor (beta chain) was seen ten or more times. The data stem from a study of T cells in Graves' hyperthyroidism and ophthalmopathy. Amplification of TCR beta CDR3 regions was performed using RNA transcripts as template. In the first-round RT-PCR of the TCR CDR3, the HTBI primer set was used. TCRdb recomputed calls from the multiplex PCR reads with MiXCR, one row per CDR3 protein. This sample has about 200,000 distinct CDR3 sequences; about a sixth occur once, and the top ten carry roughly two fifths. 10 ml fresh peripheral blood yielded the PBMCs. V lost 7 bases and J lost 3, with 13 bases in between. This CDR3 region has 14 residues.

The chain is built from TRBV12-3 or TRBV12-4 and TRBJ1-5, with TRBD1 as a possible D gene (5 bases). The specimen was blood. The sequence derives from a man in his forties or fifties with Graves' hyperthyroidism. The chain's CDR3 is CASTLDRNNQPQHF. CDR3 in DNA: TGTGCCAGCACCCTAGACAGAAACAATCAGCCCCAGCATTTT.